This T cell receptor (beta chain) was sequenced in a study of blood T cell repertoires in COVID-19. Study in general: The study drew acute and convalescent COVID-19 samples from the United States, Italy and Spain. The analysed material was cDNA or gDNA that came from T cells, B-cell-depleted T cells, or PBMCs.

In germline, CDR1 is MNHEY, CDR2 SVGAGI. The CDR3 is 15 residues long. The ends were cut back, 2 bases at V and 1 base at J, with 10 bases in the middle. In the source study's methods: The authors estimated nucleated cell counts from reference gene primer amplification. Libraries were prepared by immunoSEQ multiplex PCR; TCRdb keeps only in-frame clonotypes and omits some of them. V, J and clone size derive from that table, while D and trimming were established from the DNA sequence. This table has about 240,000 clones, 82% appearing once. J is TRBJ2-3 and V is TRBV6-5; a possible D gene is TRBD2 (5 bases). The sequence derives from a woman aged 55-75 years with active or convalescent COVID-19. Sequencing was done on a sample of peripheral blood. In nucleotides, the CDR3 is TGTGCCAGCAGTTACGCTAGCCGGGGCACAGATACGCAGTATTTT. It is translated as CASSYASRGTDTQYF.